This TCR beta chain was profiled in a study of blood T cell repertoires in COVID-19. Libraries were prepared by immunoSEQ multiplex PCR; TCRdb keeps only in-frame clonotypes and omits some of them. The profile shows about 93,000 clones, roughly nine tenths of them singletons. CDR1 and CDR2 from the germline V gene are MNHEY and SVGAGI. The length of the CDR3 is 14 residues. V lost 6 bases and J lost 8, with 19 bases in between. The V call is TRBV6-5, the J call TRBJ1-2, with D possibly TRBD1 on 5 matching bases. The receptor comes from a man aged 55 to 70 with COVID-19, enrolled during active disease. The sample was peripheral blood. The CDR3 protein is CASRLTGTQLGYTF. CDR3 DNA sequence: TGTGCCAGCAGGCTAACCGGGACTCAATTAGGCTACACCTTC.